This TCR beta chain was captured in a study of OX40 agonist ivuxolimab in advanced cancers. This clone was observed a handful of times. CDR1 is LGHNA and CDR2 is YSLEER in the germline V gene. The CDR3 sequence is 13 residues long. The V gene lost 4 bases and the J gene lost 0 bases, with 6 bases spanning the gap. Sequenced by immunoSEQ multiplex PCR; TCRdb stores in-frame clones only, minus some. Here the sample spans roughly 44,000 clones, approximately 80% being singletons. The chain combines TRBV4-3 with TRBJ1-1, with D hard to call. The sequenced sample was CD4+ or CD8+ T cells sorted from blood, obtained in a trial of the OX40 agonist ivuxolimab. The clonotype was recovered from an adult with an advanced solid tumor such as melanoma, head and neck, liver or kidney cancer. The CDR3 DNA is TGCGCCAGCAGCCTCACATTGAACACTGAAGCTTTCTTT. This translates into CASSLTLNTEAFF.